A selection of T cell receptor beta chains follows, all from one sample in a study of blood T cell repertoires in COVID-19. Produced via immunoSEQ multiplex PCR; TCRdb's table is partial and in-frame only. The sample includes more than 200,000 clones, 84% of them seen just once. Sequenced sample: peripheral blood. Receptors were obtained from a woman older than 75 with COVID-19, enrolled during active disease. CDR3s include the opening cysteine and the closing phenylalanine or tryptophan. Each record gives: J gene, clone size, V gene, D gene, CDR3 DNA, CDR3 protein. The D gene is left open where the match is weak. The listing skips clone size in some rows; elsewhere it reads once, few, many or a size class.

TRBJ1-2 | NA | TRBV7-9 | NA | TGTGCCAGCAGCTTAGGGACAGCCAACTATGGCTACACCTTC | CASSLGTANYGYTF
TRBJ2-2 | NA | TRBV24-1 | NA | TGTGCCCTATCGGGGAACACCGGGGAGCTGTTTTTT | CALSGNTGELFF
TRBJ2-5 | NA | TRBV5-4 | TRBD2 | TGTGCCAGCAGCTTGATACAGCGGGGGTCCCAAGAGACCCAGTACTTC | CASSLIQRGSQETQYF
TRBJ2-3 | NA | TRBV18 | TRBD1 | TGTGCCAGCTCCCCGGGACAGGGAATCGGCATCCAGTATTTT | CASSPGQGIGIQYF
TRBJ1-1 | NA | TRBV11-1 | TRBD1 | TGTGCCAGCAGCCCCGGGACAGGGGGCGAAGCTTTCTTT | CASSPGTGGEAFF
TRBJ2-2 | NA | TRBV5-1 | TRBD2 | TGCGCCAGCAGCGCCGGACTAGCGGGGGGGCCCGGCGGGGAGCTGTTTTTT | CASSAGLAGGPGGELFF
TRBJ2-2 | NA | TRBV5-1 | TRBD2 | TGCGCCAGCAGCTCATATAGCGGGGGACGGACCGGGGAGCTGTTTTTT | CASSSYSGGRTGELFF
TRBJ2-5 | NA | TRBV9 | NA | TGTGCCAGCAGCGTATCGGACAGACAAGAGACCCAGTACTTC | CASSVSDRQETQYF
TRBJ2-7 | NA | TRBV6-5 | NA | TGTGCCAGCAGTTACCATAGCACAAGCTCCTACGAGCAGTACTTC | CASSYHSTSSYEQYF
TRBJ2-2 | NA | TRBV18 | NA | TGTGCCAGCTCACTAAAGGAGGCCGGAGATGCCGGGGAGCTGTTTTTT | CASSLKEAGDAGELFF
TRBJ1-2 | NA | TRBV30 | TRBD1 | TGTGCCTGGAGTTCCACAGGGGGCAGGAATGGCTACACCTTC | CAWSSTGGRNGYTF
TRBJ1-2 | NA | TRBV10-3 | TRBD1 | TGTGCCATCAGTGAGGAGGGACAGGGGTCTAACTATGGCTACACCTTC | CAISEEGQGSNYGYTF
TRBJ1-1 | few | TRBV19 | NA | TGTGCCAGTGCTCAGGGGATAAGTAGTCTGACTGAAGCTTTCTTT | CASAQGISSLTEAFF
TRBJ1-2 | NA | TRBV6-4 | TRBD1 | TGTGCCAGTCCTGACGAGACAGGGTCAAACTATGGCTACACCTTC | CASPDETGSNYGYTF